The 8 T cell receptor beta chains below come from one sample, sequenced in a study of monozygotic twins with inflammatory bowel disease. Using the 5' RACE reads, TCRdb records one entry per CDR3 protein without DNA. The sample holds roughly 320,000 distinct CDR3 sequences. The specimen was blood. The source is a human donor with ulcerative colitis or Crohn's disease, or a healthy co-twin of an affected twin (not recorded which).

The chain uses TRBV6-2 or TRBV6-3 and TRBJ2-7; TCRdb outputs TRBD1, but without DNA this stays unchecked. This CDR3 has 15 amino acids. The germline gives CDR1 MNHEY, CDR2 SVGEGT. The CDR3 loop is CASNSHRQAPGEQYF.

This chain uses TRBV24-1 with TRBJ2-7. This CDR3 has 15 residues. The germline V gene encodes CDR1 KGHDR and CDR2 SFDVKD. The CDR3 protein is CATTHVLGGTYEQYF.

This chain uses TRBV27 with TRBJ2-7; the D call of TRBD2 rests on TCRdb alone, since no DNA is present to check it. This CDR3 is 16 amino acids long. Per germline, CDR1 MNHEY and CDR2 SMNVEV (reference sequence). The CDR3: CASSFRLTGVTYEQYF.

The chain has TRBV2 and TRBJ2-5; as DNA is missing, the TRBD2 call by TCRdb cannot be tested. Germline V gene lookup returns CDR1 SNHLY and CDR2 FYNNEI. The CDR3 totals 13 residues. This chain's CDR3 is CASGLDSQETQYF.

This chain connects TRBV6-1 to TRBJ2-7; absent DNA, TCRdb's TRBD2 call cannot be checked. This CDR3 spans 19 amino acids. In germline, CDR1 is MNHNS, CDR2 SASEGT. This chain's CDR3 is CASSELPLPFGGNLYEQYF.

The chain combines TRBV7-7 with TRBJ2-7; TCRdb calls TRBD1, which cannot be checked without DNA. The length of the CDR3 is 14 residues. From germline, CDR1 is SSHAT and CDR2 FNYEAQ (reference sequence). CDR3 protein: CASSPAGVSSEQYF.

The V call is TRBV7-8, the J call TRBJ2-2; no DNA is available, so the TRBD1 call from TCRdb remains unchecked. The germline CDR1 and CDR2 sequences are SGHVS and FQNEAQ. The CDR3 is 15 residues long. CDR3 region: CASRLRTGLSGELFF.

The chain carries TRBV7-9 and TRBJ1-3; TCRdb proposes TRBD1, but this gene call is untestable without DNA. The germline V gene encodes CDR1 SEHNR and CDR2 FQNEAQ (reference sequence). The CDR3 runs 15 residues. The CDR3 is CASRARDGYGNTIYF.